Listed below are T cell receptor beta chains from one sample, sequenced in a study of high-grade serous ovarian cancer treatment subgroups. Profiling relied on immunoSEQ multiplex PCR, and the TCRdb table lists in-frame clones only, not all of them. The sample contains fewer than 35,000 clones, around 84% of which appear only once. Material: tumor tissue. These receptors all stem from a human donor with high-grade serous ovarian cancer. Each CDR3 is given with its conserved first and last residue. D genes are given only for firm matches. Where a row states a size, it is once, few, many or the class of an expanded clone; other rows omit it.

cdr3_nt cdr3_aa d_call cdr3_length clone_size j_call v_call
TGTGCCAGTAGTATCCCCCGGGACAGACCCAATCAGCCCCAGCATTTT CASSIPRDRPNQPQHF TRBD1 16 few TRBJ1-5 TRBV19
TGTGCCAGCAGTTACAGGGGGGCTTATAATGAAAAACTGTTTTTT CASSYRGAYNEKLFF - 15 - TRBJ1-4 TRBV6-5
TGCGCCAGCAGCTTGGGGCGGCCCCCTCACAATGAGCAGTTCTTC CASSLGRPPHNEQFF - 15 - TRBJ2-1 TRBV5-1
TGTGCCAGTAGCCCTCGAGGGTCAGGAGGCTATCAGACCCAGTACTTC CASSPRGSGGYQTQYF - 16 - TRBJ2-5 TRBV19
TGTGCCAGCATTGAAAGGGCGGGAAGCCACTACGAGCAGTACTTC CASIERAGSHYEQYF - 15 - TRBJ2-7 TRBV2
TGTGCCAGCCTCCAGAGAGCGAATCAGCCCCAGCATTTT CASLQRANQPQHF - 13 - TRBJ1-5 TRBV19
TGTGCCAGTAGTATCTTAGCGGGAGGGCGCAATGAGCAGTTCTTC CASSILAGGRNEQFF TRBD2 15 - TRBJ2-1 TRBV19
TGTGCCATCAGAGACGGTACGGTTCCAAATGGCTACACCTTC CAIRDGTVPNGYTF - 14 - TRBJ1-2 TRBV10-3
TGTGCCAGCAGTTCCCCTCCGGACAGGGCGGACGAGCAGTACTTC CASSSPPDRADEQYF TRBD1 15 - TRBJ2-7 TRBV27
TGTGCCACCCACAGCGGACACTACAATGAGCAGTTCTTC CATHSGHYNEQFF - 13 - TRBJ2-1 TRBV28
TGTGCCAGCAGCTTAAGGGGGGCAGGGGCGAACATTCAGTACTTC CASSLRGAGANIQYF - 15 - TRBJ2-4 TRBV11-1
TGTGCCAGCAGTTACTCGGGGTTGAACACTGAAGCTTTCTTT CASSYSGLNTEAFF - 14 few TRBJ1-1 TRBV6-5
TGCGCCAGCAGCTTAGCGGGGTGGGTGGACACTGAAGCTTTCTTT CASSLAGWVDTEAFF - 15 - TRBJ1-1 TRBV5-1
TGTGCCAGCAGTTTAACGGGACAGGCCGCGGATATAGCCAAAAACATTCAGTACTTC CASSLTGQAADIAKNIQYF TRBD1 19 - TRBJ2-4 TRBV27
TGTGCCAGCAGTTTAGCCCAGGGCCATGTCTACGAGCAGTACTTC CASSLAQGHVYEQYF - 15 - TRBJ2-7 TRBV28
TGTGCCTGGAGTGCCTATTCCAGGCAGTTGGACAATGGCTACACCTTC CAWSAYSRQLDNGYTF - 16 - TRBJ1-2 TRBV30
TGCGCCAGCAGCTTGCAGGGTACAGATACGCAGTATTTT CASSLQGTDTQYF - 13 - TRBJ2-3 TRBV5-1
TGCGCCAGCAGCCAAGAAGCCTTGAACCAACGCCATACCTACGAGCAGTACTTC CASSQEALNQRHTYEQYF - 18 - TRBJ2-7 TRBV4-1
TGTGCCAGCAGCGGACAGTTGAACACTGAAGCTTTCTTT CASSGQLNTEAFF - 13 - TRBJ1-1 TRBV7-2
TGTGCCAGCAGGTCAGGGGCCCCGGGCACTGAAGCTTTCTTT CASRSGAPGTEAFF - 14 - TRBJ1-1 TRBV7-6
TGCGCCAGCAGCTTTGGGGACTTAAACTACGAGCAGTACTTC CASSFGDLNYEQYF - 14 - TRBJ2-7 TRBV5-1